The T cell receptor (beta chain) under discussion was sequenced for a study of T cells in Graves' hyperthyroidism and ophthalmopathy. Trimming took 8 bases from V and 6 from J, leaving 17 bases between them. This CDR3 is 13 amino acids long. Germline CDR1 is MNHEY and CDR2 is SMNVEV (reference sequence). Researchers amplified the TCR beta CDR3 regions from RNA transcripts. TCR CDR3 regions were first amplified by RT-PCR with HTBI primers. MiXCR, applied by TCRdb to the multiplex PCR reads, yields one record per CDR3 protein. The sample yields approximately 740,000 distinct CDR3 sequences, approximately 15% seen once.

The sequenced sample consisted of blood. The receptor comes from a woman aged 18-29 years with Graves' hyperthyroidism. The chain employs TRBV27 and TRBJ2-7; tentative D call: TRBD2 (5 bases). The CDR3 bases are TGTGCCAGCCGCCCCCTGGACTTGGCCGAGCAGTACTTC. The encoded protein is CASRPLDLAEQYF.